This T cell receptor beta chain was sequenced during a study of T-cell memory formation after mild COVID-19. From germline, CDR1 is SGHRS and CDR2 YFSETQ. The CDR3 spans 18 residues. Germline trimming cut 0 bases from V and 3 bases from J; bases unmatched to any gene: 8. Study findings and constraints: Within pre-infection memory, some responding clones were found, suggesting cross-reactive memory joined.

This clonotype was seen repeatedly, ten times or more. Its target is unknown. TCRdb recomputed calls from the 5' RACE reads with MiXCR, one row per CDR3 protein. The repertoire holds a few hundred thousand distinct CDR3 sequences, 14% seen once, with 21% in the top ten. The material sequenced was PBMCs or a T cell subset sorted from them (not recorded which). This receptor was taken from a man younger than 35 who had mild COVID-19 (a few samples of this study predate the infection). Cell type and time point are not known. The rearrangement uses TRBV5-1 and TRBJ2-3; 12 positions agree with TRBD2. The CDR3 DNA follows: TGCGCCAGCAGCTTGGGTCCTAGCGGGGGGGCAGGGACAGATACGCAGTATTTT. Its protein is CASSLGPSGGAGTDTQYF.